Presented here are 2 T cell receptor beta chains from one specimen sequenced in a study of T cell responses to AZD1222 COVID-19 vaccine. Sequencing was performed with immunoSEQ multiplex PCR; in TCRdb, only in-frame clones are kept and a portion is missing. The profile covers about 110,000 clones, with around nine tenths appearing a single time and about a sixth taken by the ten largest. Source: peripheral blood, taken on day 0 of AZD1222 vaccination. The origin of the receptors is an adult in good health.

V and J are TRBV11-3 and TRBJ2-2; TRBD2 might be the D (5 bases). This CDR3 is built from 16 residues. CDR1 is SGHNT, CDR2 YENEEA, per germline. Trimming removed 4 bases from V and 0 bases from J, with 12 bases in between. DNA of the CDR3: TGTGCCAGCAGCTGGAGTCGAGGGACGAACACCGGGGAGCTGTTTTTT. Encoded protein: CASSWSRGTNTGELFF.

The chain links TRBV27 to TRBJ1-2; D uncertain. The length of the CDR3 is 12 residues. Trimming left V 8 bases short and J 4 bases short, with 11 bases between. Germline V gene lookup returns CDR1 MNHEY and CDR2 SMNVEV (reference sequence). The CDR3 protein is CASRTARYGYTF. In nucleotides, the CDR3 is TGTGCCAGCCGGACGGCCCGCTATGGCTACACCTTC.